The source of this TCR beta chain is a study of vaccination effects on CD4 cells after COVID-19. As for the study in general: It was two doses of either the BNT162b2 or mRNA-1273 vaccine that participants received. About 2 million PBMC were seeded per well and grown in the presence of roughly 11 IU/ml IL-2 and about 10 ug/ml peptides.

The assay was immunoSEQ multiplex PCR, and TCRdb's table has in-frame clones only and misses some. The sample yields tens of thousands of clones, roughly three fifths seen once. Isolation of CD4+ T cells took place after about ten days of culture. The healthy vaccine recipients, who had no prior SARS-CoV-2 infection, showed negative nucleocapsid antibodies. General study findings and limits: Clones that were induced by infection or by vaccine showed marked contraction late after vaccination.

As regards this clone: The antigen remains unidentified.

The clonotype was recovered from a human donor who received a COVID-19 vaccine. This material consisted of CD4+ T cells from PBMCs cultured without peptide, taken before COVID-19 vaccination.

CDR3 region: CAWSPGTDNSPLHF. The CDR3 DNA reads TGTGCCTGGAGCCCCGGGACAGATAATTCACCCCTCCACTTT. The chain joins TRBV30 to TRBJ1-6; TRBD1 matches at 7 bases. With V trimmed by 3 bases and J by 5 bases, 4 bases remained unmatched. The CDR3 is made up of 14 amino acids. The V gene's germline CDR1 is GTSNPN and CDR2 SVGIG (reference sequence).